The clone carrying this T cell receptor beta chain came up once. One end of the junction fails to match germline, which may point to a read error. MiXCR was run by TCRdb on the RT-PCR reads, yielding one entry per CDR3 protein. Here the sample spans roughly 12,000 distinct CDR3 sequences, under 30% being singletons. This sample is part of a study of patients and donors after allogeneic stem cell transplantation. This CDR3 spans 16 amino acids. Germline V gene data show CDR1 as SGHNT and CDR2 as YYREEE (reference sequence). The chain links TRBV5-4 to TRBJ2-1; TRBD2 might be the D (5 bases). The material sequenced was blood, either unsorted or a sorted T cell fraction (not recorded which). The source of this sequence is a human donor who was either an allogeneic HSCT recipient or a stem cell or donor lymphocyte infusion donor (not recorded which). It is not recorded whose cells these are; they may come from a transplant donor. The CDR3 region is CASSSRTGSTYNEQFF. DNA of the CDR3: TGTGCCAGCAGCTCCCGAACGGGGAGCACCTACAATGAGCAGTTCTTT. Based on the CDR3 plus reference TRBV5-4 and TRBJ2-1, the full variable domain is ETGVTQSPTHLIKTRGQQVTLRCSSQSGHNTVSWYQQALGQGPQFIFQYYREEENGRGNFPPRFSGLQFPNYSSELNVNALELDDSALYLCASSSRTGSTYNEQFFGPGTRLTVL.